Shown below are 19 T cell receptor beta chains from a single sample sequenced in a study of blood T cell repertoires in COVID-19. TCRdb keeps only in-frame clones here, not all; method: immunoSEQ multiplex PCR. The sample shows some 270,000 clones, roughly 84% of them seen only once. The sequencing input was peripheral blood. These TCRs come from a woman aged 40-49 years who had recovered from COVID-19.

This chain connects TRBV3-1 (or the pseudogene TRBV3-2) to TRBJ1-2; maybe TRBD1 (5 bases). The CDR3 consists of 15 residues. Germline CDR1 is LGHDT and CDR2 is YNNKEL (reference sequence). The ends were cut back, 1 base at V and 8 bases at J, with 17 bases in the middle. The CDR3: CASSQGQGANMGYTF. Written as DNA, the CDR3 is TGTGCCAGCAGCCAAGGGCAGGGCGCCAATATGGGCTACACCTTC.

This chain uses TRBV5-1 with TRBJ1-1; 9 bases match TRBD1. The CDR3 runs to 16 residues. The junction had 8 bases not matched to a gene; V was cut back by 3 bases and J by 2 bases. Looked up from germline, CDR1 is SGHRS and CDR2 is YFSETQ. The CDR3 DNA follows: TGCGCCAGCAGCTATAGGACAGGGGAGGGTAACACTGAAGCTTTCTTT. It yields the protein CASSYRTGEGNTEAFF. Filled out from reference TRBV5-1 and TRBJ1-1, the complete variable domain reads KAGVTQTPRYLIKTRGQQVTLSCSPISGHRSVSWYQQTPGQGLQFLFEYFSETQRNKGNFPGRFSGRQFSNSRSEMNVSTLELGDSALYLCASSYRTGEGNTEAFFGQGTRLTVV.

This clone has just a few counts. The chain couples TRBV5-1 to TRBJ1-1; no clear D gene. This CDR3 region has 13 residues. Germline V gene lookup returns CDR1 SGHRS and CDR2 YFSETQ. Trimming removed 1 base at V and 3 bases at J, with 7 bases between. In DNA form, the CDR3 reads TGCGCCAGCAGCTTGTGGCTCGACACTGAAGCTTTCTTT. It encodes CASSLWLDTEAFF.

The chain combines TRBV18 with TRBJ2-3; D is unclear. Germline assignment: CDR1 KGHSH and CDR2 LQKENI. The V gene lost 0 bases and the J gene lost 2 bases, with 6 bases spanning the gap. The length of the CDR3 is 14 residues. The CDR3 loop reads CASSPPAFTDTQYF. For the CDR3, the DNA is TGTGCCAGCTCACCACCGGCTTTCACAGATACGCAGTATTTT. Variable domain in full (rest from reference TRBV18 and TRBJ2-3): NAGVMQNPRHLVRRRGQEARLRCSPMKGHSHVYWYRQLPEEGLKFMVYLQKENIIDESGMPKERFSAEFPKEGPSILRIQQVVRGDSAAYFCASSPPAFTDTQYFGPGTRLTVL.

This rearrangement joins TRBV5-4 to TRBJ2-5, with 12 nucleotides matching TRBD2. This CDR3 has 18 amino acids. Germline loops: CDR1 SGHNT, CDR2 YYREEE (reference sequence). J lost 5 bases, V lost 4 bases, and 15 bases had no gene match. DNA of the CDR3: TGTGCCAGCAGCCCCGCTAGCGGGGGGGCTCTCCAAATGGAGACCCAGTACTTC. Translated, it gives CASSPASGGALQMETQYF.

The rearrangement links TRBV6-5 to TRBJ1-1, with D maybe TRBD1 (5 bases). The ends were cut back, 2 bases at V and 1 base at J, with 11 bases in the middle. CDR3 length equals 15 residues. Germline values: CDR1 MNHEY, CDR2 SVGAGI. CDR3 protein: CASSYVLGANTEAFF. CDR3 bases: TGTGCCAGCAGTTACGTCTTAGGGGCGAACACTGAAGCTTTCTTT.

The chain uses TRBV19 and TRBJ2-2, with TRBD2 as a possible D gene (6 bases). Trimming pared 3 bases from V and 4 bases from J, leaving 9 bases between. The CDR3 totals 14 residues. The germline V gene encodes CDR1 LNHDA and CDR2 SQIVND (reference sequence). For the CDR3, the DNA is TGTGCCAGTAGTATGGGACTCTTCACCGGGGAGCTGTTTTTT. Translating gives CASSMGLFTGELFF.

V and J are TRBV6-2 or TRBV6-3 and TRBJ1-3, with a tentative D call TRBD1 (6 bases). CDR1 and CDR2 from the germline V gene are MNHEY and SVGEGT. Trimming removed 1 base at V and 4 bases at J, with 11 bases between. The CDR3 runs 15 residues. Here the CDR3 reads CASSYWGRLGNTIYF. The CDR3 DNA sequence: TGTGCCAGCAGTTACTGGGGGCGTCTGGGAAACACCATATATTTT.

This clone was recorded only once. The genes are TRBV15 and TRBJ2-5; 8 bases are a match to TRBD1. The J segment lost 4 bases and the V segment lost 1 base, leaving 8 bases of the junction unmatched. The CDR3 runs 16 residues. From germline, CDR1 is LNHNV and CDR2 YYDKDF (reference sequence). DNA of the CDR3: TGTGCCACCAGCAGAGCTCGGAACAGGGGGACAGAGACCCAGTACTTC. Encoded protein: CATSRARNRGTETQYF.

The chain joins TRBV5-1 to TRBJ1-2, with D perhaps TRBD1 (5 bases). V shed 0 bases and J shed 8 bases, with 14 bases lying between them. CDR1 is SGHRS, CDR2 YFSETQ, per germline. This CDR3 has 14 amino acids. CDR3 in DNA: TGCGCCAGCAGCTTGGTCTCCAGGGTGGGAGGCTACACCTTC. Translated, it gives CASSLVSRVGGYTF.

This chain connects TRBV5-1 to TRBJ1-5, with D perhaps matching TRBD1 (6 bases). The CDR3 consists of 14 residues. V dropped 4 bases and J dropped 2 bases, with 10 bases sitting between them. Germline V lookup: CDR1 SGHRS, CDR2 YFSETQ. The CDR3 DNA sequence: TGCGCCAGCAGCGCGGGGGGCGGCAATCAGCCCCAGCATTTT. This gives the protein CASSAGGGNQPQHF. Complete variable domain (other parts from reference TRBV5-1 and TRBJ1-5): KAGVTQTPRYLIKTRGQQVTLSCSPISGHRSVSWYQQTPGQGLQFLFEYFSETQRNKGNFPGRFSGRQFSNSRSEMNVSTLELGDSALYLCASSAGGGNQPQHFGDGTRLSIL.

This chain joins TRBV6-4 and TRBJ2-1; TRBD1 might be the D (5 bases). From germline, CDR1 is MRHNA and CDR2 SNTAGT. Trimming removed 5 bases from V and 0 bases from J, with 14 bases in between. The CDR3 spans 16 residues. The CDR3 here is CASSNLEDSSYNEQFF. The CDR3 nucleotides are TGTGCCAGCAGTAACCTCGAAGACAGCTCCTACAATGAGCAGTTCTTC.

The gene calls are TRBV20-1 and TRBJ2-7; 9 bases map to TRBD1. V lost 3 bases to trimming and J lost 3 bases; unmatched junction nucleotides: 12. Germline lookup yields CDR1 DFQATT and CDR2 SNEGSKA (reference sequence). The CDR3 contains 16 residues. The CDR3 region has the DNA TGCAGTGCTAGTCCCATGTCGGGGACAGGGAACTACGAGCAGTACTTC. Amino acid sequence: CSASPMSGTGNYEQYF.

Details on this clone: Additional DNA sequences in this sample encode the identical CDR3. The J gene is TRBJ2-2, the V gene TRBV18; the match to TRBD1 covers 10 bases. The CDR3 is made up of 15 amino acids. CDR1 and CDR2 from the germline V gene are KGHSH and LQKENI. V trimming: 0 bases; J trimming: 5 bases; junction bases outside the gene matches: 0. The chain's CDR3 is CASSPPGQGTGELFF. The CDR3 bases are TGTGCCAGCTCACCACCGGGACAGGGGACCGGGGAGCTGTTTTTT.

The V and J genes are TRBV6-5 and TRBJ1-4; D ambiguous. Germline V lookup: CDR1 MNHEY, CDR2 SVGAGI. The CDR3 consists of 11 residues. V lost 6 bases and J 6 bases, leaving 5 bases between the germline ends. DNA for the CDR3: TGTGCCAGCAGGATAGATGAAAAACTGTTTTTT. Protein: CASRIDEKLFF.

The rearrangement links TRBV28 to TRBJ2-6; D is perhaps TRBD2 (7 bases). CDR3 length: 17 residues. From germline, CDR1 is MDHEN and CDR2 SYDVKM. The ends were cut back, 9 bases at V and 1 base at J, with 19 bases in the middle. DNA for the CDR3: TGTGCCAGTACCTCGGCGGGGGCAGGATCTGGGGCCAACGTCCTGACTTTC. It translates to CASTSAGAGSGANVLTF.

This chain connects TRBV29-1 to TRBJ1-1; tentative D call: TRBD1 (6 bases). CDR3 length: 12 residues. Germline CDR1 is SQVTM and CDR2 is ANQGSEA. V was trimmed by 5 bases and J by 10 bases, leaving 17 bases between them. DNA of the CDR3: TGCAGCGTTTATTCAGGGGCGCTGGGAGCTTTCTTT. Translating gives CSVYSGALGAFF.

This clone was counted between two and nine times. V usage is TRBV5-1 and J usage is TRBJ1-1; tentative D call: TRBD1 (5 bases). The V gene lost 6 bases and the J gene lost 3 bases, with 12 bases spanning the gap. Germline assignment: CDR1 SGHRS and CDR2 YFSETQ. The CDR3 is 13 amino acids. CDR3 residues: CASNLGGDTEAFF. For the CDR3, the DNA is TGCGCCAGCAACCTTGGAGGGGACACTGAAGCTTTCTTT.

This clone was seen once. The chain employs TRBV30 and TRBJ1-1; a weak D match, TRBD1 (6 bases). The V gene lost 7 bases and the J gene lost 0 bases, with 15 bases spanning the gap. The CDR3 is 14 amino acids. The germline CDR1 and CDR2 sequences are GTSNPN and SVGIG (reference sequence). The CDR3 nucleotides are TGTGCCTTAACTCTCAGGGGCATGAACACTGAAGCTTTCTTT. Its protein product is CALTLRGMNTEAFF.